This T cell receptor (beta chain) was identified in a study of cytomegalovirus exposure and HLA in healthy donors. Findings and caveats of the study: Cytomegalovirus status was reportedly diagnosed by the classifier with high specificity and sensitivity.

This table comes from immunoSEQ multiplex PCR, and its TCRdb copy is limited to in-frame clones, with some not included. The sample holds under 250,000 clones, roughly 87% seen once. For this clone: Its antigen is as yet unknown.

The CDR3 runs 11 residues. Germline CDR1 and CDR2: SGHDT and YYEEEE. V lost 4 bases, J lost 5 bases, and 7 bases lay in between. Sample: PBMCs. The chain combines TRBV5-6 with TRBJ2-7; no reliable D call. This sequence was found in a man aged 18 to 29 in good health and CMV-seropositive. This chain's CDR3 is CASSLMNEQYF. As DNA, the CDR3 is TGTGCCAGCAGCCTGATGAACGAGCAGTACTTC.